The TCR beta chain described here comes from a study of vaccination and CD4 T cells after COVID-19. The wider study: Sampling post-COVID took place a median around 100 days after diagnosis (range 35 to 161). Control cultures used a CEFX viral epitope pool, an HIV-1 Nef peptide pool, or no peptide.

Noted treatment: approximately nine-day PBMC culture with coronavirus spike peptide pools or control peptides (ViraFEST assay). After being plated at around 2 million per well, PBMCs were cultured with about 10 IU/ml IL-2 and roughly 10 ug/ml peptide pools. This CDR3 comprises 15 residues. The germline V gene encodes CDR1 SGHNT and CDR2 YENEEA. Deletions cut 3 bases from V and 2 bases from J, with 13 bases between. About this clonotype itself: No antigen is known for it.

Cultured CD4+ T-cell DNA underwent Oncomine TCR Beta short-read sequencing. Using the QIAamp micro DNA kit, genomic DNA was extracted from the CD4+ T cells that had been cultured. In TCRdb, the PCR reads were re-called with MiXCR into one record per CDR3 protein. The sample has 5,000 to 6,000 distinct CDR3 sequences, 40% to 50% seen once. The sample comprised CD4+ T cells from blood, cultured in vitro. The TCR sequence derives from a human donor who had recovered from COVID-19. This rearrangement joins TRBV11-3 to TRBJ2-5; D may be TRBD1 or TRBD2 (6 bases each). CDR3 DNA: TGTGCCAGCAGCTTCTCGGGGGCGATACAAGAGACCCAGTACTTC. This encodes CASSFSGAIQETQYF.